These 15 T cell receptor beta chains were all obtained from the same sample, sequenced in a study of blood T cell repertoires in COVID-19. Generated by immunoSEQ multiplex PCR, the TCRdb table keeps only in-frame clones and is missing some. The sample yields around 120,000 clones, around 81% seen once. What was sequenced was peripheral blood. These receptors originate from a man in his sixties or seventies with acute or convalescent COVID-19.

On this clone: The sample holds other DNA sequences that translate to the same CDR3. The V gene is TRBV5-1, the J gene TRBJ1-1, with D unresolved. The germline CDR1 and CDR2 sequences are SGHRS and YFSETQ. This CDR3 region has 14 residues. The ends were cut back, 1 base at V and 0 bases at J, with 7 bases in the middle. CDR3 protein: CASSLSGMNTEAFF. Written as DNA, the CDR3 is TGCGCCAGCAGCTTGAGCGGGATGAACACTGAAGCTTTCTTT.

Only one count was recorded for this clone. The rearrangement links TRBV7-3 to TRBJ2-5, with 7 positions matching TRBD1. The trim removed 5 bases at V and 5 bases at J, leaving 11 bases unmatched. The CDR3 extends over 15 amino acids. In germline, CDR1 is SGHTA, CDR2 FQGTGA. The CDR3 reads CASSLGGQFMETQYF. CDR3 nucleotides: TGTGCCAGCAGCCTAGGGGGACAGTTTATGGAGACCCAGTACTTC. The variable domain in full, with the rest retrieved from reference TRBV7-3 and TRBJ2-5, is GAGVSQTPSNKVTEKGKYVELRCDPISGHTALYWYRQSLGQGPEFLIYFQGTGAADDSGLPNDRFFAVRPEGSVSTLKIQRTERGDSAVYLCASSLGGQFMETQYFGPGTRLLVL.

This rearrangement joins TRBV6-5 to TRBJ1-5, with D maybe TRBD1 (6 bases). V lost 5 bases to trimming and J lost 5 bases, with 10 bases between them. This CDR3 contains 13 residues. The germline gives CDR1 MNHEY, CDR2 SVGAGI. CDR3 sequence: CASSSHRDQPQHF. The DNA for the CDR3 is TGTGCCAGCAGTAGCCACAGGGATCAGCCCCAGCATTTT.

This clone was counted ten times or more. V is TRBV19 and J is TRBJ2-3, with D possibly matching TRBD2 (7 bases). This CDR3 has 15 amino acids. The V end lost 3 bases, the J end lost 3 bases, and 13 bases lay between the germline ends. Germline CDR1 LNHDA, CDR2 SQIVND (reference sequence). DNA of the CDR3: TGTGCCAGTAGTATTGAGGCGGGGGCTACAGATACGCAGTATTTT. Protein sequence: CASSIEAGATDTQYF. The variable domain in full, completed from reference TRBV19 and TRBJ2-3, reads DGGITQSPKYLFRKEGQNVTLSCEQNLNHDAMYWYRQDPGQGLRLIYYSQIVNDFQKGDIAEGYSVSREKKESFPLTVTSAQKNPTAFYLCASSIEAGATDTQYFGPGTRLTVL.

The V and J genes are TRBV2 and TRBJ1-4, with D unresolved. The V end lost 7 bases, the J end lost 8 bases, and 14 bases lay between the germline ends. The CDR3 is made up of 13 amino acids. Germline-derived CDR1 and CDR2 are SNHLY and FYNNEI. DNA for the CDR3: TGTGCCAGCACGAGGGAGGATGGGGAAAAACTGTTTTTT. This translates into CASTREDGEKLFF.

The CDR3: CASSLASSFQETQYF. The CDR3 bases are TGTGCCAGCAGCTTAGCTTCCTCTTTTCAAGAGACCCAGTACTTC. The chain carries TRBV7-2 and TRBJ2-5, with D unclear. Trimming shortened V by 0 bases and J by 2 bases, and 10 bases separated the two germline ends. Germline V gives CDR1 SGHTA, CDR2 FQGNSA. The CDR3 spans 15 residues.

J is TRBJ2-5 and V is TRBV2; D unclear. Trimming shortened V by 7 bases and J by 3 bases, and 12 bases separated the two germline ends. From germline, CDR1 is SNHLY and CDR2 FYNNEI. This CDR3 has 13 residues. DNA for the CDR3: TGTGCCAGCACAAGACAAGTTGAAGAGACCCAGTACTTC. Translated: CASTRQVEETQYF.

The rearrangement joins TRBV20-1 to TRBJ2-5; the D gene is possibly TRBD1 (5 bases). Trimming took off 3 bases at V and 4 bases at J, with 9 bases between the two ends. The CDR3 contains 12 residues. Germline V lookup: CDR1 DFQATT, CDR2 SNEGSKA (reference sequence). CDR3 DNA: TGCAGTGCTAGTAGGCAGGGAGAGACCCAGTACTTC. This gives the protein CSASRQGETQYF.

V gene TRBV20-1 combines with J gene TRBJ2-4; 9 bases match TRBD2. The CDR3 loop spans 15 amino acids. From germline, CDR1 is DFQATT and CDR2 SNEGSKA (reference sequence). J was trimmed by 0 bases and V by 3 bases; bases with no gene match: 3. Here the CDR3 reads CSASAGGAAKNIQYF. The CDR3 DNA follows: TGCAGTGCTAGTGCGGGGGGGGCAGCCAAAAACATTCAGTACTTC.

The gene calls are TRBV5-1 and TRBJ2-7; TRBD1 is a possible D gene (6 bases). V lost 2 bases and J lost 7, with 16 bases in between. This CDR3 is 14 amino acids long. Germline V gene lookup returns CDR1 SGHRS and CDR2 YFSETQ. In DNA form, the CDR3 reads TGCGCCAGCAGCTTACAGGGTTCGACGAGGGAGCAGTACTTC. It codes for CASSLQGSTREQYF.

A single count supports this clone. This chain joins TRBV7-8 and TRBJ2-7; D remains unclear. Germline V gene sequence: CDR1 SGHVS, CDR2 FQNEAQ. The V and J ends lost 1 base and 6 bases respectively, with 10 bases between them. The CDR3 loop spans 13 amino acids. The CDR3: CASSLEVGSEQYF. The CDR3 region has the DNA TGTGCCAGCAGCTTAGAAGTGGGCTCCGAGCAGTACTTC.

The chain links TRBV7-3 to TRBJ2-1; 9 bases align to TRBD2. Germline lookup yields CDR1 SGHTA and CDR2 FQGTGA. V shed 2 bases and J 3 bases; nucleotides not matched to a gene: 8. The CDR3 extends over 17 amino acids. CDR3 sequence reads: CASSLVGSSGDYNEQFF. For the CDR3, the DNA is TGTGCCAGCAGCTTAGTAGGGTCTAGCGGGGACTACAATGAGCAGTTCTTC.

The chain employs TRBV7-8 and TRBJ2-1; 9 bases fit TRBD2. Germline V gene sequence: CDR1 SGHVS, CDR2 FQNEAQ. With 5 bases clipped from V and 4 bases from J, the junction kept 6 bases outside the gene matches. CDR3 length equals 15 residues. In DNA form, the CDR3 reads TGTGCCAGCAGCCGAGCGGGGGGAAAATACAATGAGCAGTTCTTC. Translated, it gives CASSRAGGKYNEQFF.

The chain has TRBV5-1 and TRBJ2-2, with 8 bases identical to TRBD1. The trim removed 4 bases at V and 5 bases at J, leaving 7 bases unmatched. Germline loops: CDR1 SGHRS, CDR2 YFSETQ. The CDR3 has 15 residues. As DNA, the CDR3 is TGCGCCAGCAGCAATCAGGGGGCGATTACCGGGGAGCTGTTTTTT. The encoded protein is CASSNQGAITGELFF.

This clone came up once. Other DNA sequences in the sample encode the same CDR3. CDR3 residues: CASSSGQSYEQYF. In DNA form, the CDR3 reads TGTGCCAGCAGCTCCGGACAGTCCTACGAGCAGTACTTC. The chain has TRBV12-3 or TRBV12-4 and TRBJ2-7, with a weak D call TRBD1 (6 bases). The CDR3 is 13 residues long. The V end lost 6 bases, the J end lost 1 base, and 10 bases lay between the germline ends.